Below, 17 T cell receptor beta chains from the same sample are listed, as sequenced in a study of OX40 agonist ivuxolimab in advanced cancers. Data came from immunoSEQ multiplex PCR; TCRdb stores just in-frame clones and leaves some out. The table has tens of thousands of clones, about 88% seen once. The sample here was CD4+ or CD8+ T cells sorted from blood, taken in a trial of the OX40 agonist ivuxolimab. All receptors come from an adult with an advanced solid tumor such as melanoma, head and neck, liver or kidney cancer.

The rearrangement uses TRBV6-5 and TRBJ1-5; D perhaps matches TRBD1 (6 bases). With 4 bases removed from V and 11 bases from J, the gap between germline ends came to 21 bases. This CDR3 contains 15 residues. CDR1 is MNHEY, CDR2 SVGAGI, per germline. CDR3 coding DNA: TGTGCCAGCAGTTCGAACAGGGTGCAAGCCGCGGCCCAGCATTTT. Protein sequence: CASSSNRVQAAAQHF.

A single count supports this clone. This CDR3 reads CAWSVGGLPRKLFF. DNA for the CDR3: TGTGCCTGGAGTGTAGGGGGATTACCCCGAAAACTGTTTTTT. The rearrangement joins TRBV30 to TRBJ1-4; D perhaps matches TRBD1 (6 bases). The CDR3 sequence is 14 residues long. Trimming shortened V by 0 bases and J by 10 bases, and 15 bases separated the two germline ends. Looked up from germline, CDR1 is GTSNPN and CDR2 is SVGIG (reference sequence).

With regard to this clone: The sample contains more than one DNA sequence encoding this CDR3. In DNA form, the CDR3 reads TGTGCCAGCTCACCACCGGAGCTAGCGGGAGGAACAGATACGCAGTATTTT. It is translated as CASSPPELAGGTDTQYF. The chain uses TRBV18 and TRBJ2-3, with 11 bases identical to TRBD2. Trimming took 0 bases from V and 3 from J; bases not matched to a gene: 5. The CDR3 has 17 residues. CDR1 and CDR2 (germline): KGHSH, LQKENI.

The CDR3 region is CASSWGLAYEQYF. The CDR3, as DNA: TGTGCCAGCAGTTGGGGACTAGCCTACGAGCAGTACTTC. This rearrangement joins TRBV7-2 to TRBJ2-7; 8 bases map to TRBD2. The germline V gene has CDR1 SGHTA and CDR2 FQGNSA. Losses at the gene ends were 6 bases for V and 2 bases for J; bases not matched to a gene: 3. The CDR3 is 13 residues long.

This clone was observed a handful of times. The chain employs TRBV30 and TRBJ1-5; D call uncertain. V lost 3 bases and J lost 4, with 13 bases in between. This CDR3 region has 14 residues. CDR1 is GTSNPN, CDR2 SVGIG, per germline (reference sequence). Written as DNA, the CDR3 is TGTGCCTGGAGCCGAGTTAGTGGTAATCAGCCCCAGCATTTT. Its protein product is CAWSRVSGNQPQHF.

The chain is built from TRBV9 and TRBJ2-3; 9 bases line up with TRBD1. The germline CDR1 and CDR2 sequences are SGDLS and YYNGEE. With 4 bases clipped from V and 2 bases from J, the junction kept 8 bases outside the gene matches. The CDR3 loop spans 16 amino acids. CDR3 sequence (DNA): TGTGCCAGCAGCCCGCAGGGGACAGGGCCCACAGATACGCAGTATTTT. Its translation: CASSPQGTGPTDTQYF.

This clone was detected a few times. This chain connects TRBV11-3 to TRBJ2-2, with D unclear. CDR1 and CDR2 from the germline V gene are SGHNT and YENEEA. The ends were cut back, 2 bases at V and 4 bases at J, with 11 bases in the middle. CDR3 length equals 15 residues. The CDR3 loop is CASSLTGVITGELFF. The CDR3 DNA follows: TGTGCCAGCAGCTTAACGGGTGTGATCACCGGGGAGCTGTTTTTT.

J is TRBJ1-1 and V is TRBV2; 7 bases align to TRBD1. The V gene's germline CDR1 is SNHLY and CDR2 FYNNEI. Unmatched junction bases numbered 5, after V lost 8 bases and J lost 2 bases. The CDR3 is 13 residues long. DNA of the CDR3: TGTGCCAGCCGGACAGGAACTAACACTGAAGCTTTCTTT. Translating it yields CASRTGTNTEAFF.

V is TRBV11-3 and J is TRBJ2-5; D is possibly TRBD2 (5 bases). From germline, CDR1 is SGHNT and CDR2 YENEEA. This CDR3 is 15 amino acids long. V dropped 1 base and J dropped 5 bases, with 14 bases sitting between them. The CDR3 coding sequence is TGTGCCAGCAGCTTAGTTGACGTGGGAGCGGAGACCCAGTACTTC. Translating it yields CASSLVDVGAETQYF.

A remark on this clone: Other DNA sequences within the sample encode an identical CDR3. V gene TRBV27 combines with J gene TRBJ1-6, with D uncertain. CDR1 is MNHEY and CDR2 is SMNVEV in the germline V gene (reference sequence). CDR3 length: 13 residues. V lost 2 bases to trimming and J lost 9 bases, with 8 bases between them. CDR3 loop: CASSLSRGSPLHF. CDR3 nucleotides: TGTGCCAGCAGTTTAAGCCGAGGTTCACCCCTCCACTTT.

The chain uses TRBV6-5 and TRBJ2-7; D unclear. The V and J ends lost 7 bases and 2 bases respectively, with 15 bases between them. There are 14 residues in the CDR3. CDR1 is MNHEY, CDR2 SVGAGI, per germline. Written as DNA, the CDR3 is TGTGCCAGCACCAACCAGGCTAACCCCTACGAGCAGTACTTC. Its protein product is CASTNQANPYEQYF.

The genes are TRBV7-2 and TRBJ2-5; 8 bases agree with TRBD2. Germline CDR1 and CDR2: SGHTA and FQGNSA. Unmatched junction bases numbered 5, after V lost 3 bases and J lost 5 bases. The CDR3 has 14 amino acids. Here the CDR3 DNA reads TGTGCCAGCAGCTTTACTAGCGGAGGGGAGACCCAGTACTTC. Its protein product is CASSFTSGGETQYF.

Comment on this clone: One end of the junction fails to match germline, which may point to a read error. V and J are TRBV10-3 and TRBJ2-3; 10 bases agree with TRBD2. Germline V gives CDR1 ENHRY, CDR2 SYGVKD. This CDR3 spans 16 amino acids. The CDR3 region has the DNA TGTGCCATCACTGAGGGTAGCGGGGGGTCCACAGATACGCAGTATTTT. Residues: CAITEGSGGSTDTQYF.

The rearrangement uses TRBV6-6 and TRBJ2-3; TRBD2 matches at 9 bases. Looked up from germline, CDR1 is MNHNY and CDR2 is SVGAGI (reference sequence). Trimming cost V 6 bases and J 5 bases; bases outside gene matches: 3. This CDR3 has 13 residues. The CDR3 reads CASRAGGEDTQYF. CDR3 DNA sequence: TGTGCCAGCAGGGCGGGGGGGGAAGATACGCAGTATTTT.

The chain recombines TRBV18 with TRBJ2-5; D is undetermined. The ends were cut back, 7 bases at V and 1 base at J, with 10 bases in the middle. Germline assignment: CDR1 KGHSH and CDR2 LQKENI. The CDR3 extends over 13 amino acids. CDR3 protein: CASLGSAQETQYF. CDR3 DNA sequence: TGTGCCAGCTTAGGCAGTGCCCAAGAGACCCAGTACTTC.

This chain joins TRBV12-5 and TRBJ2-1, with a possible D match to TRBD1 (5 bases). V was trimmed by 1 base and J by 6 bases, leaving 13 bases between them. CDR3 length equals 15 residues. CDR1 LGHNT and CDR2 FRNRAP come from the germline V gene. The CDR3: CASGLDRFRVNEQFF. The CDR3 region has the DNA TGTGCTAGTGGTTTGGACAGGTTTAGGGTCAATGAGCAGTTCTTC.

The CDR3 loop is CASSPGLAGSTDTQYF. CDR3 nucleotide sequence: TGTGCCAGCAGCCCGGGACTAGCGGGCAGCACAGATACGCAGTATTTT. The J gene is TRBJ2-3, the V gene TRBV7-9; 12 bases line up with TRBD2. Germline values: CDR1 SEHNR, CDR2 FQNEAQ (reference sequence). J was trimmed by 0 bases and V by 5 bases; bases with no gene match: 3. This CDR3 is built from 16 residues.